One and the same sample provided the 28 T cell receptor beta chains below, sequenced in a study of shared clonotypes between healthy human individuals. Naive CD8 cells lacked CD45RO, underwent positive selection for CCR7 and left out terminally differentiated effector memory CD45RA+ cells. TCRdb's table, derived via immunoSEQ multiplex PCR, lists solely in-frame clones and lacks some. Of millions of clones in the sample, roughly 91% were seen once. The sequencing sample was made of naive CD8+ T cells from PBMCs. All receptors come from a man younger than 35 in good health. Some clones in this sample may be carry-over from other donors' samples.

In regard to this clone: At one boundary the junction diverges from the germline segment, which might be a read error. J is TRBJ1-2 and V is TRBV30, with a tentative D call TRBD1 (6 bases). This CDR3 comprises 14 residues. Germline loops: CDR1 GTSNPN, CDR2 SVGIG (reference sequence). CDR3 coding DNA: TGTGCTTGGACCTTCTCCCTAGGACAGCATGGCTACACCTTC. It translates to CAWTFSLGQHGYTF.

This chain joins TRBV10-3 and TRBJ2-3, with TRBD2 matching 7 bases. The trim removed 0 bases at V and 6 bases at J, leaving 15 bases unmatched. The CDR3 is 18 residues long. The germline gives CDR1 ENHRY, CDR2 SYGVKD. CDR3 sequence (DNA): TGTGCCATCAGTGAGTCTGGCGGGGGACGGTCCTTCGTTGATACGCAGTATTTT. It is translated as CAISESGGGRSFVDTQYF.

V gene TRBV6-5 combines with J gene TRBJ2-7; 11 nucleotides line up with TRBD1. CDR3 length equals 13 residues. From germline, CDR1 is MNHEY and CDR2 SVGAGI. The V segment lost 9 bases and the J segment 3 bases; nucleotides outside the gene matches: 4. For the CDR3, the DNA is TGTGCCAGTGGGGGACAGGGGGGCTACGAGCAGTACTTC. It specifies CASGGQGGYEQYF.

This chain uses TRBV10-2 with TRBJ1-6; weak D call: TRBD1 (5 bases). The V and J ends lost 2 bases and 9 bases respectively, with 11 bases between them. Germline V gene lookup returns CDR1 WSHSY and CDR2 SAAADI. CDR3 length: 14 amino acids. The CDR3 protein is CASSELGRSSPLHF. The DNA for the CDR3 is TGCGCCAGCAGTGAGCTGGGACGGAGTTCACCCCTCCACTTT.

This CDR3 is CAWSEAVLGSYEQYF. The CDR3 bases are TGTGCCTGGAGTGAGGCAGTCTTGGGATCCTACGAGCAGTACTTC. The rearrangement joins TRBV30 to TRBJ2-7; D remains unclear. The CDR3 runs to 15 residues. Germline V gene lookup returns CDR1 GTSNPN and CDR2 SVGIG (reference sequence). Trimming stripped 1 base from V and 1 base from J, with 14 bases between.

The chain carries TRBV9 and TRBJ1-1, with D perhaps TRBD1 (6 bases). In germline, CDR1 is SGDLS, CDR2 YYNGEE. The V end lost 4 bases, the J end lost 1 base, and 11 bases lay between the germline ends. CDR3 length: 14 amino acids. CDR3 sequence: CASSRRTENTEAFF. Here the CDR3 DNA reads TGTGCCAGCAGCCGTCGGACAGAGAACACTGAAGCTTTCTTT.

V is TRBV15 and J is TRBJ2-5; 9 bases are a match to TRBD1. J lost 2 bases, V lost 3 bases, and 4 bases had no gene match. Per the germline V gene, CDR1 is LNHNV and CDR2 is YYDKDF (reference sequence). The CDR3 length is 15 residues. CDR3 coding DNA: TGTGCCACCAGCAGTTACAGGGGGCTGCAAGAGACCCAGTACTTC. Protein: CATSSYRGLQETQYF.

The gene calls are TRBV7-2 and TRBJ2-1, with 9 bases aligning to TRBD2. The CDR3 consists of 16 residues. Germline V CDR1 and CDR2: SGHTA, FQGNSA. Trimming removed 1 base from V and 9 bases from J; junction bases left unmatched: 10. This CDR3 reads CASSLGLAGVFAEQFF. The CDR3 DNA is TGTGCCAGCAGCTTAGGATTAGCGGGAGTCTTTGCTGAGCAGTTCTTC.

V usage is TRBV27 and J usage is TRBJ1-1; D is perhaps TRBD1 (5 bases). This CDR3 region has 14 residues. Germline V gene data show CDR1 as MNHEY and CDR2 as SMNVEV (reference sequence). V was clipped by 4 bases and J by 1 base, with 10 bases between them. CDR3 coding DNA: TGTGCCAGCAGTTCCGGGACTGAGAACACTGAAGCTTTCTTT. Translating gives CASSSGTENTEAFF.

The chain is built from TRBV7-8 and TRBJ2-7; D possibly corresponds to TRBD2 (5 bases). The V end was cut by 5 bases, the J end by 2 bases, with 16 bases between. Germline CDR1 SGHVS, CDR2 FQNEAQ. The CDR3 covers 15 residues. Here the CDR3 reads CASSVITDGTYEQYF. The DNA for the CDR3 is TGTGCCAGCAGCGTAATAACAGACGGGACCTACGAGCAGTACTTC. Supplemented by reference TRBV7-8 and TRBJ2-7, the full variable domain reads GAGVSQSPRYKVAKRGQDVALRCDPISGHVSLFWYQQALGQGPEFLTYFQNEAQLDKSGLPSDRFFAERPEGSVSTLKIQRTQQEDSAVYLCASSVITDGTYEQYFGPGTRLTVT.

This chain connects TRBV7-9 to TRBJ1-4; D not certain. Per the germline V gene, CDR1 is SEHNR and CDR2 is FQNEAQ (reference sequence). V lost 6 bases, J lost 0 bases, and 17 bases lay in between. There are 17 residues in the CDR3. The CDR3 region is CASRRRRGAATNEKLFF. DNA for the CDR3: TGTGCCAGCAGAAGACGGCGGGGAGCTGCAACTAATGAAAAACTGTTTTTT.

The chain is built from TRBV12-5 and TRBJ2-6; D not certain. Germline lookup yields CDR1 LGHNT and CDR2 FRNRAP. The CDR3 consists of 15 residues. V lost 6 bases to trimming and J lost 0 bases, with 9 bases between them. The CDR3 sequence is CASGPRVSGANVLTF. CDR3 sequence (DNA): TGTGCTAGTGGCCCAAGGGTCTCTGGGGCCAACGTCCTGACTTTC.

This CDR3 is CASSRTAGETQYF. The CDR3 DNA sequence: TGTGCCAGCAGTCGGACAGCTGGGGAGACCCAGTACTTC. V is TRBV6-6 and J is TRBJ2-5; TRBD1 is a possible D gene (6 bases). There are 13 residues in the CDR3. Trimming stripped 5 bases from V and 5 bases from J, with 12 bases between. Germline assignment: CDR1 MNHNY and CDR2 SVGAGI (reference sequence).

V is TRBV7-3 and J is TRBJ2-1; 7 bases are a match to TRBD2. After removal of 6 bases from V and 0 bases from J, the junction contained 11 bases not matched to a gene. The CDR3 is 17 residues long. The germline V gene encodes CDR1 SGHTA and CDR2 FQGTGA. The CDR3 loop reads CASSPSGKISSYNEQFF. The CDR3 DNA reads TGTGCCAGCAGTCCGAGCGGGAAGATTAGCTCCTACAATGAGCAGTTCTTC.

V and J are TRBV27 and TRBJ2-2; D is uncertain. V was shortened by 6 bases and J by 4 bases, with 9 bases between the two germline ends. The CDR3 is made up of 13 amino acids. CDR1 is MNHEY, CDR2 SMNVEV, per germline (reference sequence). The CDR3 coding sequence is TGTGCCAGCAGCACCCGCGGCACCGGGGAGCTGTTTTTT. It is translated as CASSTRGTGELFF.

This clone was seen only once. This rearrangement joins TRBV9 to TRBJ2-1; 9 bases match TRBD1. The CDR3 has 17 residues. Germline trimming cut 4 bases from V and 1 base from J; bases unmatched to any gene: 9. CDR1 and CDR2 from the germline V gene are SGDLS and YYNGEE. The CDR3 spells CASSNSPGTGSYNEQFF. In nucleotides, the CDR3 is TGTGCCAGCAGCAATAGTCCCGGGACAGGGTCCTACAATGAGCAGTTCTTC.

The chain carries TRBV7-9 and TRBJ1-2; D is undetermined. Trimming took 4 bases from V and 1 from J, leaving 13 bases between them. In germline, CDR1 is SEHNR, CDR2 FQNEAQ (reference sequence). The CDR3 has 15 residues. DNA for the CDR3: TGTGCCAGCAGCTCACCTCTCGGGTTTAACTATGGCTACACCTTC. Translating gives CASSSPLGFNYGYTF.

This clone has only one observation. The chain couples TRBV2 to TRBJ2-7; TRBD2 aligns across 8 bases. The CDR3 totals 13 residues. J gave up 6 bases and V 7 bases, and 8 bases lay outside the gene matches. Germline values: CDR1 SNHLY, CDR2 FYNNEI. CDR3 amino acids: CASNPGLVTEQYF. CDR3 bases: TGTGCCAGCAATCCGGGACTAGTTACCGAGCAGTACTTC.

This chain uses TRBV27 with TRBJ1-6; possibly TRBD1 for D (6 bases). Trimming took 5 bases from V and 14 from J, leaving 16 bases between them. CDR3 size: 13 residues. CDR1 is MNHEY and CDR2 is SMNVEV in the germline V gene (reference sequence). In DNA, the CDR3 is TGTGCCAGCAGTCCGGGGACACCGATTACCCTCCACTTT. Protein: CASSPGTPITLHF.

The rearrangement uses TRBV27 and TRBJ2-2; D remains unclear. This CDR3 is built from 15 residues. Per the germline V gene, CDR1 is MNHEY and CDR2 is SMNVEV (reference sequence). Trimming took 7 bases from V and 7 from J, leaving 19 bases between them. The chain's CDR3 is CASTPGPGWGGELFF. The CDR3 DNA is TGTGCCAGCACCCCCGGGCCGGGTTGGGGCGGGGAGCTGTTTTTT.

The chain recombines TRBV6-5 with TRBJ2-3, with D possibly matching TRBD2 (5 bases). In germline, CDR1 is MNHEY, CDR2 SVGAGI. V was clipped by 5 bases and J by 2 bases, with 14 bases between them. CDR3 length: 15 residues. DNA for the CDR3: TGTGCCAGCAGTCCCACGCGGGCGTACACAGATACGCAGTATTTT. Its protein product is CASSPTRAYTDTQYF.

This chain joins TRBV4-1 and TRBJ2-2, with D unresolved. CDR1 is MGHRA, CDR2 YSYEKL, per germline. CDR3 length: 13 amino acids. V lost 1 base to trimming and J lost 7 bases, with 7 bases between them. The CDR3, as DNA: TGCGCCAGCAGCCAAGTGACTGGCGGGGAGCTGTTTTTT. It specifies CASSQVTGGELFF.

The chain combines TRBV7-2 with TRBJ2-7; perhaps TRBD2 as D (6 bases). The CDR3 totals 14 residues. Per germline, CDR1 SGHTA and CDR2 FQGNSA. The ends were cut back, 7 bases at V and 7 bases at J, with 20 bases in the middle. The CDR3 coding sequence is TGTGCCAGCACCCCCTTGGGGGGAGTCTGGGAGCAGTACTTC. It specifies CASTPLGGVWEQYF.

Concerning this clone itself: Other nucleotide sequences in the sample specify the same CDR3. This chain uses TRBV9 with TRBJ2-1, with D unresolved. Germline V gene data show CDR1 as SGDLS and CDR2 as YYNGEE. The CDR3 is 13 amino acids. Trimming stripped 3 bases from V and 3 bases from J, with 7 bases between. CDR3 nucleotide sequence: TGTGCCAGCAGCGGGGGTTTCTACAATGAGCAGTTCTTC. Protein product: CASSGGFYNEQFF.

V and J are TRBV5-1 and TRBJ2-3; 10 bases map to TRBD2. This CDR3 has 17 residues. In germline, CDR1 is SGHRS, CDR2 YFSETQ. The junction had 9 bases not matched to a gene; V was cut back by 4 bases and J by 1 base. Here the CDR3 DNA reads TGCGCCAGCAGCCCCCCGCTAGCGGGAGCGGGCACAGATACGCAGTATTTT. This translates into CASSPPLAGAGTDTQYF.

This clone has just one count. This rearrangement joins TRBV5-1 to TRBJ2-1; 10 nucleotides line up with TRBD2. The CDR3 runs to 16 residues. J gave up 4 bases and V 4 bases, and 8 bases lay outside the gene matches. From germline, CDR1 is SGHRS and CDR2 YFSETQ. CDR3 loop: CASSLSGTSAYNEQFF. CDR3 in DNA: TGCGCCAGCAGCCTGAGTGGGACTAGCGCATACAATGAGCAGTTCTTC. Full variable domain (missing parts from reference TRBV5-1 and TRBJ2-1): KAGVTQTPRYLIKTRGQQVTLSCSPISGHRSVSWYQQTPGQGLQFLFEYFSETQRNKGNFPGRFSGRQFSNSRSEMNVSTLELGDSALYLCASSLSGTSAYNEQFFGPGTRLTVL.

The J gene is TRBJ2-1, the V gene TRBV6-5; a possible D gene is TRBD1 (6 bases). In germline, CDR1 is MNHEY, CDR2 SVGAGI. The V end lost 2 bases, the J end lost 1 base, and 9 bases lay between the germline ends. The CDR3 is made up of 15 amino acids. CDR3 DNA: TGTGCCAGCAGTTACGACAGGTTTTCCTACAATGAGCAGTTCTTC. Protein product: CASSYDRFSYNEQFF.

The gene calls are TRBV9 and TRBJ1-5, with 7 bases identical to TRBD1. The V segment lost 3 bases and the J segment 7 bases; nucleotides outside the gene matches: 7. The germline V gene encodes CDR1 SGDLS and CDR2 YYNGEE. The CDR3 contains 14 residues. As DNA, the CDR3 is TGTGCCAGCAGCGAGGCAGGGGGTAACCAGCCCCAGCATTTT. Translated: CASSEAGGNQPQHF.